One sample yielded the 29 T cell receptor beta chains listed below, sequenced in a study of cytomegalovirus exposure and HLA in healthy donors. The PCR contained 60 Vbeta and 13 Jbeta primers. Libraries were prepared by immunoSEQ multiplex PCR; TCRdb keeps only in-frame clonotypes and omits some of them. The sample holds approximately 110,000 clones. Material for sequencing was PBMCs. These receptors were taken from a man younger than 30 in good health and CMV-seronegative.

V gene TRBV28 combines with J gene TRBJ1-5, with a possible D match to TRBD1 (5 bases). Germline V CDR1 and CDR2: MDHEN, SYDVKM. Between the trimmed V and J ends, which lost 6 bases and 9 bases, there was a span of 12 bases. CDR3 length: 12 residues. The CDR3 here is CASRQGGRPQHF. Written as DNA, the CDR3 is TGTGCCAGCAGGCAGGGCGGTCGGCCCCAGCATTTT.

The chain carries TRBV5-1 and TRBJ2-1, with 11 positions matching TRBD1. This CDR3 is built from 15 residues. V lost 7 bases to trimming and J lost 6 bases; unmatched junction nucleotides: 9. Germline lookup yields CDR1 SGHRS and CDR2 YFSETQ. The CDR3 coding sequence is TGCGCCAGCCGACTAACCGGGACAGGGGGCAATGAGCAGTTCTTC. Its translation is CASRLTGTGGNEQFF.

The gene calls are TRBV6-5 and TRBJ2-7; perhaps TRBD2 as D (5 bases). V shed 10 bases and J shed 2 bases, with 15 bases lying between them. The germline gives CDR1 MNHEY, CDR2 SVGAGI. The CDR3 extends over 13 amino acids. CDR3: CATRSSGAYEQYF. CDR3 nucleotides: TGTGCCACGAGGTCCTCCGGGGCCTACGAGCAGTACTTC.

The chain uses TRBV7-2 and TRBJ1-2; tentatively, D is TRBD1 (5 bases). V was cut by 5 bases and J by 9 bases, with 19 bases left in between. CDR1 and CDR2 (germline): SGHTA, FQGNSA. The CDR3 has 14 residues. DNA of the CDR3: TGTGCCAGCAGCCATTCGGGCGGGGGAGTTAGCTACACCTTC. Its protein is CASSHSGGGVSYTF. The entire variable domain, with the rest obtained from reference TRBV7-2 and TRBJ1-2, is as follows: GAGVSQSPSNKVTEKGKDVELRCDPISGHTALYWYRQSLGQGLEFLIYFQGNSAPDKSGLPSDRFSAERTGGSVSTLTIQRTQQEDSAVYLCASSHSGGGVSYTFGSGTRLTVV.

The DNA for the CDR3 is TGTGCCAGCACCTTGGGGGGGTCAGGGGCCAACGTCCTGACTTTC. It codes for CASTLGGSGANVLTF. The V call is TRBV28, the J call TRBJ2-6; 7 nucleotides match TRBD2. CDR3 length: 15 amino acids. Germline assignment: CDR1 MDHEN and CDR2 SYDVKM. V gave up 7 bases and J gave up 4 bases; unmatched junction bases: 7.

The chain couples TRBV2 to TRBJ2-3; D possibly corresponds to TRBD2 (5 bases). The CDR3 extends over 13 amino acids. Germline V gene data show CDR1 as SNHLY and CDR2 as FYNNEI. V was cut by 11 bases and J by 1 base, with 13 bases left in between. In nucleotides, the CDR3 is TGTGCCGGAGGTCTAGTGGGCACAGATACGCAGTATTTT. Translated, it gives CAGGLVGTDTQYF.

The DNA for the CDR3 is TGTGCCAGCTCTGGGACAGGGAGCGAGCAGTACTTC. Its protein is CASSGTGSEQYF. This chain joins TRBV21-1 and TRBJ2-7; the table's D call, TRBD1, has no DNA check behind it. TRBV21-1 is termed a pseudogene. There are 12 residues in the CDR3.

The genes are TRBV6-6 and TRBJ1-3; D remains unclear. The CDR3 length is 13 residues. Trimming removed 4 bases at V and 2 bases at J, with 6 bases between. CDR1 MNHNY and CDR2 SVGAGI come from the germline V gene (reference sequence). The CDR3 nucleotides are TGTGCCAGCAGTTCCCAGGCTGGAAACACCATATATTTT. Residues: CASSSQAGNTIYF.

The V gene is TRBV9, the J gene TRBJ2-1, with TRBD2 matching 11 bases. Trimming removed 0 bases from V and 9 bases from J; junction bases left unmatched: 8. Germline CDR1 is SGDLS and CDR2 is YYNGEE. The CDR3 length is 16 residues. CDR3 in DNA: TGTGCCAGCAGCGTAGACATAGCGGGGGGGCCAGGTGAGCAGTTCTTC. Amino acids: CASSVDIAGGPGEQFF.

In DNA form, the CDR3 reads TGTGCCAGCAGCTTGATTGGAGGCCAAGAGACCCAGTACTTC. As protein: CASSLIGGQETQYF. The chain links TRBV5-4 to TRBJ2-5, with D possibly matching TRBD2 (5 bases). The CDR3 is 14 amino acids. From germline, CDR1 is SGHNT and CDR2 YYREEE (reference sequence). V was pared by 1 base and J by 1 base, with 8 bases between. The complete variable domain, with remaining parts taken from reference TRBV5-4 and TRBJ2-5, reads ETGVTQSPTHLIKTRGQQVTLRCSSQSGHNTVSWYQQALGQGPQFIFQYYREEENGRGNFPPRFSGLQFPNYSSELNVNALELDDSALYLCASSLIGGQETQYFGPGTRLLVL.

V usage is TRBV7-9 and J usage is TRBJ2-2; 7 nucleotides agree with TRBD2. The ends lost 5 bases at V and 5 bases at J; junction bases unmatched: 11. Germline V gene data show CDR1 as SEHNR and CDR2 as FQNEAQ (reference sequence). This CDR3 has 16 residues. The CDR3 sequence is CASSNPSGTGTGELFF. The CDR3 DNA reads as TGTGCCAGCAGCAACCCCAGCGGGACCGGTACCGGGGAGCTGTTTTTT. The entire variable domain, with the rest obtained from reference TRBV7-9 and TRBJ2-2, is as follows: DTGVSQNPRHKITKRGQNVTFRCDPISEHNRLYWYRQTLGQGPEFLTYFQNEAQLEKSRLLSDRFSAERPKGSFSTLEIQRTEQGDSAMYLCASSNPSGTGTGELFFGEGSRLTVL.

The chain has TRBV7-8 and TRBJ1-3; 10 bases line up with TRBD1. V was pared by 3 bases and J by 4 bases, with 3 bases of the junction left unmatched. This CDR3 contains 15 residues. The germline V gene has CDR1 SGHVS and CDR2 FQNEAQ. CDR3 amino acids: CASSLGQGRGNTIYF. The CDR3 DNA reads TGTGCCAGCAGCTTGGGACAGGGGCGGGGAAACACCATATATTTT.

The gene calls are TRBV11-2 and TRBJ2-1, with 13 bases that match TRBD2. The CDR3 length is 18 residues. Trimming cost V 1 base and J 0 bases; bases outside gene matches: 3. Germline CDR1 and CDR2: SGHAT and FQNNGV. The CDR3 protein is CASSLGRTSGSSYNEQFF. In DNA, the CDR3 is TGTGCCAGCAGCTTAGGTCGGACTAGCGGGAGCTCCTACAATGAGCAGTTCTTC.

This chain links TRBV9 with TRBJ1-1; D unresolved. Germline V CDR1 and CDR2: SGDLS, YYNGEE. Trimming took off 1 base at V and 3 bases at J, with 16 bases between the two ends. The CDR3 consists of 16 residues. In DNA, the CDR3 is TGTGCCAGCAGCGTAACAGCGTCGGGGTCCGACACTGAAGCTTTCTTT. Amino acids: CASSVTASGSDTEAFF.

The rearrangement joins TRBV6-1 to TRBJ2-1, with D perhaps matching TRBD1 (6 bases). Germline V gene lookup returns CDR1 MNHNS and CDR2 SASEGT. V was clipped by 4 bases and J by 4 bases, with 17 bases between them. This CDR3 has 16 amino acids. The CDR3 DNA sequence: TGTGCCAGCAGTGCCCGAGGACAGTCCGGGTACAATGAGCAGTTCTTC. Protein: CASSARGQSGYNEQFF.

The chain is built from TRBV6-5 and TRBJ2-7; TRBD2 might be the D (6 bases). Germline lookup yields CDR1 MNHEY and CDR2 SVGAGI. The CDR3 is made up of 15 amino acids. V was shortened by 5 bases and J by 2 bases, with 16 bases between the two germline ends. The chain's CDR3 is CASSPLPGGTYEQYF. In DNA form, the CDR3 reads TGTGCCAGCAGTCCCCTACCGGGCGGGACCTACGAGCAGTACTTC.

This rearrangement joins TRBV11-3 to TRBJ1-1; 8 bases agree with TRBD1. V lost 5 bases, J lost 6 bases, and 5 bases stayed unmatched. Germline V gene lookup returns CDR1 SGHNT and CDR2 YENEEA. The CDR3 extends over 13 amino acids. The CDR3: CASSDRGRAEAFF. The CDR3 nucleotides read TGTGCCAGCAGCGACAGGGGTAGGGCTGAAGCTTTCTTT.

The chain uses TRBV5-1 and TRBJ2-2; 7 positions agree with TRBD1. Trimming at V came to 0 bases and at J to 5 bases, leaving 4 bases not matched to a gene. CDR1 and CDR2 from the germline V gene are SGHRS and YFSETQ. CDR3 length: 15 amino acids. The CDR3 coding sequence is TGCGCCAGCAGCTTGGTCACAGGGGAGACCGGGGAGCTGTTTTTT. Translation gives CASSLVTGETGELFF.

The chain has TRBV5-1 and TRBJ2-3; 9 nucleotides agree with TRBD1. Losses at the gene ends were 4 bases for V and 1 base for J; bases not matched to a gene: 4. The CDR3 sequence is 15 residues long. Looked up from germline, CDR1 is SGHRS and CDR2 is YFSETQ. CDR3: CASSLRTGGTDTQYF. The CDR3 bases are TGCGCCAGCAGCCTCCGGACAGGGGGCACAGATACGCAGTATTTT.

V and J are TRBV5-8 and TRBJ1-1; 7 bases fit TRBD1. The germline V gene encodes CDR1 SGHTS and CDR2 YDEGEE. V gave up 4 bases and J gave up 1 base; unmatched junction bases: 10. The CDR3 is made up of 16 amino acids. This CDR3 is CASSVEGARKNTEAFF. In nucleotides, the CDR3 is TGTGCCAGCAGCGTAGAGGGGGCGCGGAAGAACACTGAAGCTTTCTTT.

The chain is built from TRBV7-8 and TRBJ1-5, with TRBD1 identical over 7 bases. Germline V lookup: CDR1 SGHVS, CDR2 FQNEAQ. CDR3 length: 17 amino acids. The V and J ends lost 3 bases and 6 bases, in that order; junction bases with no gene match: 14. CDR3 in amino acids: CASSFFRDRPLGQPQHF. The CDR3 nucleotides are TGTGCCAGCAGCTTCTTCCGGGACAGACCTCTGGGTCAGCCCCAGCATTTT.

J is TRBJ1-3 and V is TRBV5-1; possibly TRBD1 for D (5 bases). The CDR3 loop spans 14 amino acids. CDR1 SGHRS and CDR2 YFSETQ come from the germline V gene. V was trimmed by 3 bases and J by 2 bases, leaving 9 bases between them. The CDR3 is CASSSGETGNTIYF. The CDR3 DNA reads TGCGCCAGCAGCTCGGGGGAAACTGGAAACACCATATATTTT.

The gene calls are TRBV4-2 and TRBJ2-4; TRBD2 is a possible D gene (6 bases). V gave up 1 base and J gave up 8 bases, with 18 bases separating them. The CDR3 contains 16 residues. The germline CDR1 and CDR2 sequences are LGHNA and YNFKEQ. The CDR3: CASSQGGEAVRDIQYF. Here the CDR3 DNA reads TGTGCCAGCAGCCAAGGGGGGGAAGCGGTCCGAGACATTCAGTACTTC.

J is TRBJ2-5 and V is TRBV14; 8 bases agree with TRBD2. This CDR3 is 15 amino acids long. CDR1 and CDR2 (germline): SGHDN, FVKESK. Losses at the gene ends were 4 bases for V and 8 bases for J; bases not matched to a gene: 12. CDR3 amino acids: CASSLRGSGDVTQYF. In DNA, the CDR3 is TGTGCCAGCAGCCTTCGTGGTAGCGGGGACGTTACCCAGTACTTC.

This chain links TRBV7-9 with TRBJ2-1; 12 bases fit TRBD2. The J segment lost 7 bases and the V segment lost 1 base, leaving 2 bases of the junction unmatched. Germline V gives CDR1 SEHNR, CDR2 FQNEAQ (reference sequence). CDR3 length equals 15 residues. This chain's CDR3 is CASSLGLAGVNEQFF. Here the CDR3 DNA reads TGTGCCAGCAGCTTAGGACTAGCGGGAGTAAATGAGCAGTTCTTC.

The chain has TRBV2 and TRBJ2-7; a possible D gene is TRBD1 (5 bases). The CDR3 consists of 13 residues. The germline CDR1 and CDR2 sequences are SNHLY and FYNNEI. Between the trimmed V and J ends, which lost 4 bases and 3 bases, there was a span of 10 bases. Here the CDR3 DNA reads TGTGCCAGCAGTGTCCAGGGTGTCTACGAGCAGTACTTC. It yields the protein CASSVQGVYEQYF.

The CDR3 region is CASSLDPWRRNYGYTF. Here the CDR3 DNA reads TGCGCCAGCAGCTTGGACCCCTGGCGGCGGAACTATGGCTACACCTTC. The chain links TRBV5-1 to TRBJ1-2; D remains unclear. Trimming removed 0 bases from V and 2 bases from J, with 14 bases in between. Germline V gene lookup returns CDR1 SGHRS and CDR2 YFSETQ. CDR3 size: 16 residues.

The gene calls are TRBV6-5 and TRBJ2-1; 8 nucleotides agree with TRBD1. V lost 6 bases to trimming and J lost 5 bases; unmatched junction nucleotides: 9. This CDR3 region has 15 residues. Germline V gives CDR1 MNHEY, CDR2 SVGAGI. CDR3 in DNA: TGTGCCAGCAGCAATCCGGGACAGGCTAACAATGAGCAGTTCTTC. This gives the protein CASSNPGQANNEQFF.

The chain employs TRBV19 and TRBJ1-5; 9 bases are a match to TRBD1. Trimming cost V 3 bases and J 7 bases; bases outside gene matches: 13. In germline, CDR1 is LNHDA, CDR2 SQIVND (reference sequence). The CDR3 length is 17 residues. The DNA of the CDR3 is TGTGCCAGTAGTATGGCTAGGGACAGGGTGGTTGGGCAGCCCCAGCATTTT. As protein: CASSMARDRVVGQPQHF.